These 23 T cell receptor beta chains were sequenced from one sample in a study of CD8+ T cells in alopecia areata. Treatment indicated: oral pan-JAK inhibitor, 5-10 mg twice daily. cDNA serving as the sequencing template came from extracted, reverse transcribed RNA. The data were produced by immunoSEQ multiplex PCR, yet TCRdb's version contains in-frame clones alone and is incomplete. This table has a few hundred thousand clones, just over 65% appearing once. The sequencing used CD4+ T cells sorted from blood, collected around week 44, from a patient treated with tofacitinib. The receptors derive from a human donor with alopecia areata.

The chain carries TRBV15 and TRBJ2-3; D may be TRBD1 (6 bases). CDR1 is LNHNV and CDR2 is YYDKDF in the germline V gene (reference sequence). This CDR3 contains 13 residues. Deletions cut 1 base from V and 9 bases from J, with 11 bases between. This chain's CDR3 is CATSRGGDRTQYF. The CDR3 DNA reads TGTGCCACCAGCAGAGGGGGAGACAGGACGCAGTATTTT.

CDR3 in amino acids: CATSRDQGREQYF. The CDR3 DNA reads TGTGCCACCAGCAGAGATCAAGGGCGCGAGCAGTACTTC. The chain uses TRBV15 and TRBJ2-7; the D is unclear. The germline CDR1 and CDR2 sequences are LNHNV and YYDKDF (reference sequence). V shed 0 bases and J shed 6 bases, with 9 bases lying between them. The CDR3 consists of 13 residues.

The V call is TRBV25-1, the J call TRBJ1-2, with TRBD1 as a possible D gene (5 bases). The V end lost 3 bases, the J end lost 5 bases, and 16 bases lay between the germline ends. The CDR3 runs 15 residues. From germline, CDR1 is MGHDK and CDR2 SYGVNS. CDR3: CASSDELQPGYGYTF. The CDR3 DNA reads TGTGCCAGCAGTGATGAACTACAACCAGGGTATGGCTACACCTTC.

This clone was counted once. This sample also contains other DNA sequences that code for the same CDR3. This rearrangement joins TRBV29-1 to TRBJ1-5; no clear D. The germline V gene has CDR1 SQVTM and CDR2 ANQGSEA. V lost 6 bases and J 0 bases, leaving 6 bases between the germline ends. There are 12 residues in the CDR3. CDR3 sequence: CSVGDSNQPQHF. CDR3 bases: TGCAGCGTCGGTGATAGCAATCAGCCCCAGCATTTT.

A word on this clone: This sample includes further DNA sequences coding for the same CDR3. This chain joins TRBV5-1 and TRBJ2-5; D is perhaps TRBD2 (5 bases). V lost 2 bases, J lost 1 base, and 9 bases lay in between. CDR1 is SGHRS, CDR2 YFSETQ, per germline. The CDR3 is made up of 14 amino acids. CDR3 DNA sequence: TGCGCCAGCAGCTTACGAGGGCTCCAAGAGACCCAGTACTTC. Translation gives CASSLRGLQETQYF.

This chain joins TRBV7-2 and TRBJ1-2, with 8 bases fitting TRBD1. The V segment lost 5 bases and the J segment 2 bases; nucleotides outside the gene matches: 4. The CDR3 runs to 14 residues. Germline loops: CDR1 SGHTA, CDR2 FQGNSA. The CDR3 coding sequence is TGTGCCAGCAGCCCCCGGGACAGGAACTATGGCTACACCTTC. As protein: CASSPRDRNYGYTF.

This clone was counted a single time. The chain combines TRBV30 with TRBJ2-3; TRBD1 matches at 8 bases. Losses at the gene ends were 0 bases for V and 2 bases for J; bases not matched to a gene: 4. CDR1 is GTSNPN, CDR2 SVGIG, per germline (reference sequence). CDR3 size: 15 residues. The CDR3 reads CAWSVTRGHTDTQYF. CDR3 in DNA: TGTGCCTGGAGTGTGACCAGGGGGCACACAGATACGCAGTATTTT. Using reference TRBV30 and TRBJ2-3 for the parts outside the CDR3, the full variable domain is SQTIHQWPATLVQPVGSPLSLECTVEGTSNPNLYWYRQAAGRGLQLLFYSVGIGQISSEVPQNLSASRPQDRQFILSSKKLLLSDSGFYLCAWSVTRGHTDTQYFGPGTRLTVL.

The rearrangement joins TRBV6-1 to TRBJ1-1, with no clear D. From germline, CDR1 is MNHNS and CDR2 SASEGT. This CDR3 spans 12 amino acids. V dropped 9 bases and J dropped 0 bases, with 8 bases sitting between them. The CDR3 spells CASATMNTEAFF. The CDR3 coding sequence is TGTGCCAGTGCGACCATGAACACTGAAGCTTTCTTT.

The chain couples TRBV6-6 to TRBJ2-7, with D perhaps matching TRBD1 (6 bases). Germline V gene sequence: CDR1 MNHNY, CDR2 SVGAGI (reference sequence). CDR3 length: 13 amino acids. Trimming cost V 5 bases and J 1 base, with 9 bases left between them. DNA for the CDR3: TGTGCCAGCAGTCAAACAGGGTCCTACGAGCAGTACTTC. It is translated as CASSQTGSYEQYF.

This rearrangement joins TRBV5-6 to TRBJ1-4; 10 bases are shared with TRBD1. CDR3 length: 15 amino acids. Per germline, CDR1 SGHDT and CDR2 YYEEEE. V was clipped by 1 base and J by 5 bases; unmatched bases: 2. The CDR3 DNA follows: TGTGCCAGCAGCTTGCTGGGACAGGGGAATGAAAAACTGTTTTTT. As protein: CASSLLGQGNEKLFF.

The genes are TRBV9 and TRBJ2-3, with a weak D call TRBD1 (6 bases). The V gene's germline CDR1 is SGDLS and CDR2 YYNGEE. With 4 bases removed from V and 2 bases from J, the gap between germline ends came to 14 bases. The CDR3 is made up of 15 amino acids. For the CDR3, the DNA is TGTGCCAGCAGCCCAACAGGGCCACTCACAGATACGCAGTATTTT. It yields the protein CASSPTGPLTDTQYF.

The gene calls are TRBV30 and TRBJ2-1, with D uncertain. V was cut by 4 bases and J by 6 bases, with 16 bases left in between. This CDR3 region has 14 residues. Germline V gene data show CDR1 as GTSNPN and CDR2 as SVGIG (reference sequence). CDR3 DNA: TGTGCCTGGAACATTTTGGCCAGTGGCAATGAGCAGTTCTTC. Protein product: CAWNILASGNEQFF.

With regard to this clone: The same CDR3 can be traced to other DNA sequences in this sample. The J gene is TRBJ2-3, the V gene TRBV29-1; D unresolved. Germline V gives CDR1 SQVTM, CDR2 ANQGSEA. The V end was cut by 4 bases, the J end by 3 bases, with 8 bases between. The CDR3 is made up of 12 amino acids. The CDR3 loop is CSVVPSTDTQYF. DNA of the CDR3: TGCAGCGTTGTACCCTCGACAGATACGCAGTATTTT.

The V call is TRBV6-5, the J call TRBJ2-5, with D possibly being TRBD1 (6 bases). This CDR3 is built from 13 residues. The germline V and J ends were trimmed by 6 bases and 5 bases, with 13 bases remaining between them. Per germline, CDR1 MNHEY and CDR2 SVGAGI. CDR3 protein: CASSQTGWETQYF. DNA for the CDR3: TGTGCCAGCAGCCAAACAGGGTGGGAGACCCAGTACTTC.

This chain links TRBV11-2 with TRBJ1-2, with D perhaps TRBD1 (6 bases). The V gene lost 1 base and the J gene lost 6 bases, with 9 bases spanning the gap. This CDR3 comprises 13 residues. Germline V CDR1 and CDR2: SGHAT, FQNNGV. The CDR3 protein is CASSLVRGDGYTF. CDR3 bases: TGTGCCAGCAGCTTAGTGAGGGGGGATGGCTACACCTTC. The full variable domain, completed using reference TRBV11-2 and TRBJ1-2, is EAGVAQSPRYKIIEKRQSVAFWCNPISGHATLYWYQQILGQGPKLLIQFQNNGVVDDSQLPKDRFSAERLKGVDSTLKIQPAKLEDSAVYLCASSLVRGDGYTFGSGTRLTVV.

The table lists this clone with a few counts. V and J are TRBV29-1 and TRBJ1-5, with D unresolved. The CDR3 has 13 residues. The V gene's germline CDR1 is SQVTM and CDR2 ANQGSEA. V lost 4 bases and J lost 3, with 10 bases in between. CDR3 loop: CSVAATDNQPQHF. As DNA, the CDR3 is TGCAGCGTTGCAGCCACAGACAATCAGCCCCAGCATTTT.

The chain couples TRBV5-1 to TRBJ2-5; unclear D gene. The CDR3 has 13 residues. Germline CDR1 reads SGHRS; CDR2 reads YFSETQ. V lost 0 bases and J lost 3, with 6 bases in between. The CDR3: CASSLVPEETQYF. The CDR3 bases are TGCGCCAGCAGCTTGGTCCCAGAAGAGACCCAGTACTTC.

The chain joins TRBV7-9 to TRBJ2-3; 9 bases line up with TRBD2. CDR3 length equals 15 residues. After removal of 5 bases from V and 4 bases from J, the junction contained 7 bases not matched to a gene. The germline V gene encodes CDR1 SEHNR and CDR2 FQNEAQ (reference sequence). This chain's CDR3 is CASSRSGGGADTQYF. In nucleotides, the CDR3 is TGTGCCAGCAGCCGTAGCGGGGGAGGTGCAGATACGCAGTATTTT.

This chain connects TRBV30 to TRBJ2-3; 8 bases are shared with TRBD2. J gave up 3 bases and V 4 bases, and 9 bases lay outside the gene matches. The CDR3 is made up of 15 amino acids. Looked up from germline, CDR1 is GTSNPN and CDR2 is SVGIG (reference sequence). In DNA, the CDR3 is TGTGCCTGGAATCCTAGCGGGTTTGGAACAGATACGCAGTATTTT. Translation gives CAWNPSGFGTDTQYF.

This clone has more than one count but fewer than ten. The chain carries TRBV7-2 and TRBJ2-3; D call uncertain. V dropped 5 bases and J dropped 10 bases, with 10 bases sitting between them. The CDR3 contains 11 residues. CDR1 and CDR2 (germline): SGHTA, FQGNSA. This CDR3 is CASSEGQSQYF. CDR3 in DNA: TGTGCCAGCAGCGAAGGGCAGTCGCAGTATTTT.

This clone was observed a handful of times. The V and J genes are TRBV11-1 and TRBJ2-5; tentatively, D is TRBD2 (5 bases). Trimming shortened V by 5 bases and J by 3 bases, and 13 bases separated the two germline ends. The CDR3 runs 14 residues. In germline, CDR1 is SGHAT, CDR2 FQDESV (reference sequence). The DNA for the CDR3 is TGTGCCAGCAGCCTATTTCGGGGTGAAGAGACCCAGTACTTC. Translating it yields CASSLFRGEETQYF.

The gene calls are TRBV7-8 and TRBJ1-1; D is perhaps TRBD1 (5 bases). CDR1 SGHVS and CDR2 FQNEAQ come from the germline V gene. This CDR3 comprises 14 residues. V lost 4 bases and J 6 bases, leaving 15 bases between the germline ends. The chain's CDR3 is CASSSTREIAEAFF. As DNA, the CDR3 is TGTGCCAGCAGCTCTACCAGGGAAATCGCTGAAGCTTTCTTT.

The gene calls are TRBV10-3 and TRBJ2-7; D ambiguous. Germline CDR1 is ENHRY and CDR2 is SYGVKD. V was shortened by 1 base and J by 4 bases, with 11 bases between the two germline ends. The CDR3 is 14 amino acids. CDR3 region: CAISELRTAYEQYF. The CDR3 DNA sequence: TGTGCCATCAGTGAGTTGCGGACGGCTTACGAGCAGTACTTC.